This T cell receptor beta chain is drawn from a study of T cells after posttransplantation cyclophosphamide. Whole-study findings and limits: Blood and skin or GI T cell repertoires showed limited TRB overlap. Recipient CMV seropositivity and CMV reactivation strongly tracked TRB clonality.

Data came from immunoSEQ multiplex PCR; TCRdb stores just in-frame clones and leaves some out. Singletons are absent from the sample, which has tens of thousands of clones. Peripheral blood was collected from the related graft donor on the marrow donation day. The V gene's germline CDR1 is MNHNS and CDR2 SASEGT. V shed 2 bases and J 5 bases; nucleotides not matched to a gene: 8. This CDR3 is built from 17 residues. This clone was seen repeatedly, ten times or more. The antigen is unknown. The sequencing input was PBMCs. The rearrangement uses TRBV6-1 and TRBJ2-3; 12 nucleotides align to TRBD2. The TCR was taken from a man aged 45 to 65 in good health, CMV-negative, and a related stem cell transplant donor. The DNA of the CDR3 is TGTGCCAGCAGTGAATCGACTAGCGGGAGCTGGTTAGATACGCAGTATTTT. Its translation: CASSESTSGSWLDTQYF.